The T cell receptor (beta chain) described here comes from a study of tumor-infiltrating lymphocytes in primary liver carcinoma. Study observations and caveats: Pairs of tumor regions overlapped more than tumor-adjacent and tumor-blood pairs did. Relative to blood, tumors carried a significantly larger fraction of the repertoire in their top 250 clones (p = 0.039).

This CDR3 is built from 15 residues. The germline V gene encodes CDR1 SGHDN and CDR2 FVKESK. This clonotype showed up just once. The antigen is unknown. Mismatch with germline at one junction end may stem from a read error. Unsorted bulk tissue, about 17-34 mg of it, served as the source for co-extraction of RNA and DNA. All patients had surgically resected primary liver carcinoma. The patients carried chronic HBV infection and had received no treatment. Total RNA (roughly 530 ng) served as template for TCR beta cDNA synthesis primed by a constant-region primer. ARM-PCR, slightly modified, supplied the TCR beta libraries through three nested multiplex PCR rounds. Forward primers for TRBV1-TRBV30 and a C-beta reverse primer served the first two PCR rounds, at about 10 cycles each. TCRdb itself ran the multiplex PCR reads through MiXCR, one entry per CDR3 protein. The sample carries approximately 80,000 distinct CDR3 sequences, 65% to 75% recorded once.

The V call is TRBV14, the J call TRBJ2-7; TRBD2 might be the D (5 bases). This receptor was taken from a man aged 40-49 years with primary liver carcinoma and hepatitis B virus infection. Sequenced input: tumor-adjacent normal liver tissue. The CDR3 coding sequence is TGTGCCAGGAGCCAAGCCCTAATGGGAGCCGCCGAGCAGTACTTC. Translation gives CARSQALMGAAEQYF.